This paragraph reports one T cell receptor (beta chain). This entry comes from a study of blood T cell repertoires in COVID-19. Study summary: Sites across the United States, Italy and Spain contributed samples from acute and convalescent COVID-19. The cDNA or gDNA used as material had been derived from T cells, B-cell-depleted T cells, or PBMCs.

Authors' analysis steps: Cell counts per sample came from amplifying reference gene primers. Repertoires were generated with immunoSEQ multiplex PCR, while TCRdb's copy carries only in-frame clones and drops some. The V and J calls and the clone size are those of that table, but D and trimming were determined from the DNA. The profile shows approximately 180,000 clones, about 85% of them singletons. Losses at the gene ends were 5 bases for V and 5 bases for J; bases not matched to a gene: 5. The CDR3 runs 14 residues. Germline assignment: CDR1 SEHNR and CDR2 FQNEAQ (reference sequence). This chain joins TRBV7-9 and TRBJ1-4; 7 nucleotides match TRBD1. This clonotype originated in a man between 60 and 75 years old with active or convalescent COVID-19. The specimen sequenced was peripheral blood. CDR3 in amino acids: CASSPGQMNEKLFF. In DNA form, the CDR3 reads TGTGCCAGCAGCCCGGGACAGATGAATGAAAAACTGTTTTTT.